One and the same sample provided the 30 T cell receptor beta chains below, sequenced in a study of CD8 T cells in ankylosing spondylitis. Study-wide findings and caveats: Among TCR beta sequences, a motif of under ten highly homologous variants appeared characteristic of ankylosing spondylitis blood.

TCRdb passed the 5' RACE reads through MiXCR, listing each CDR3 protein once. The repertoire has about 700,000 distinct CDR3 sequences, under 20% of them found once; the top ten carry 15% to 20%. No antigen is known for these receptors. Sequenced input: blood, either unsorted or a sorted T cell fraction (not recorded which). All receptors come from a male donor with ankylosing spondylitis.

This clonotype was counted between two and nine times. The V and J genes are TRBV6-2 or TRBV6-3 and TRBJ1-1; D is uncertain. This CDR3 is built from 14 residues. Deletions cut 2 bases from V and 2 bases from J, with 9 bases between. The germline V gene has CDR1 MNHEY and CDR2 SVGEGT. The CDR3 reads CASSYGPINTEAFF. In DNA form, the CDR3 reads TGTGCCAGCAGTTACGGACCGATCAACACTGAAGCTTTCTTT.

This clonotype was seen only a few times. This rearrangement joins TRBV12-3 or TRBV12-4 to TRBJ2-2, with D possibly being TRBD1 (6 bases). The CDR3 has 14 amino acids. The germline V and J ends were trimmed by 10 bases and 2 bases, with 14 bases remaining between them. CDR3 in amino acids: CANAGALNTGELFF. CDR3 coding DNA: TGTGCCAACGCAGGGGCCTTAAACACCGGGGAGCTGTTTTTT.

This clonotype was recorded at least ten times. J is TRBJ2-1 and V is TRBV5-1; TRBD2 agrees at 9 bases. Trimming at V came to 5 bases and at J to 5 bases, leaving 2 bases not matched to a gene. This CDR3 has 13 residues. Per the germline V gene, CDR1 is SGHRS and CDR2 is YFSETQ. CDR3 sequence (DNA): TGCGCCAGCAGGACTAGCGGAAACAATGAGCAGTTCTTC. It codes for CASRTSGNNEQFF.

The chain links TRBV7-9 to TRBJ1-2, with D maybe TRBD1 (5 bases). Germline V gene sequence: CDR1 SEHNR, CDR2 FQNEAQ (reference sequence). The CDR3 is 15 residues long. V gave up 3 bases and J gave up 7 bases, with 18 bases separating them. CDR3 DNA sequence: TGTGCCAGCAGCTTGGGAGGGACGGACGTGGCTGGCTACACCTTC. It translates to CASSLGGTDVAGYTF.

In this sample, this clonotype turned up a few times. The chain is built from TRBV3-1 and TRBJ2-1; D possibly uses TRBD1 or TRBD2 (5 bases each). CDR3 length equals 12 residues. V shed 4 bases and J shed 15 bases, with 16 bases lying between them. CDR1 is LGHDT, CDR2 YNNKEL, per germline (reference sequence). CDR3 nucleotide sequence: TGTGCCAGCAGCCCCAACCGGGGCCTGCCGTTCTTC. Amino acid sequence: CASSPNRGLPFF.

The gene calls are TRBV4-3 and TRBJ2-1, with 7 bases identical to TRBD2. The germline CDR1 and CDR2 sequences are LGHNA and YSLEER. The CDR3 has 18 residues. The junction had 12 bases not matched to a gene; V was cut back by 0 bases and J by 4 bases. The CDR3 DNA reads TGCGCCAGCAGCCAAGATTGGGGAGGGGACTCCCCGTACAATGAGCAGTTCTTC. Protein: CASSQDWGGDSPYNEQFF.

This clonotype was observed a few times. This CDR3 reads CASSATARGYTF. The CDR3 bases are TGTGCCAGCAGCGCCACTGCAAGAGGCTACACCTTC. V gene TRBV7-2 combines with J gene TRBJ1-2, with D uncertain. Looked up from germline, CDR1 is SGHTA and CDR2 is FQGNSA. This CDR3 region has 12 residues. Trimming stripped 5 bases from V and 8 bases from J, with 12 bases between.

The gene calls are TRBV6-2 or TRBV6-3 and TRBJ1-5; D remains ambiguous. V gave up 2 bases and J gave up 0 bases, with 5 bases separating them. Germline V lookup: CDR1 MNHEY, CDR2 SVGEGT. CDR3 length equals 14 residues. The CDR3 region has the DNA TGTGCCAGCAGTTACCCTTATAGCAATCAGCCCCAGCATTTT. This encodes CASSYPYSNQPQHF.

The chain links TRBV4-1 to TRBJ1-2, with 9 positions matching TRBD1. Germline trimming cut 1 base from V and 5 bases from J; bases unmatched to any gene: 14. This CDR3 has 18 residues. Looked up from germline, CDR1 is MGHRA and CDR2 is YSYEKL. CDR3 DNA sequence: TGCGCCAGCAGCCAAGGCCGACCGGACAGGGGTGTTCGTTATGGCTACACCTTC. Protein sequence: CASSQGRPDRGVRYGYTF.

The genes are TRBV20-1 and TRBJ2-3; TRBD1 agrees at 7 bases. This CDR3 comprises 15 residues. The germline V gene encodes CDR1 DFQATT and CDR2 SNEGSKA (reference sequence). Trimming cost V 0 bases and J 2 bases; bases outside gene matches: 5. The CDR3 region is CSAREGQKVTDTQYF. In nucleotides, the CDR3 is TGCAGTGCTAGAGAGGGACAGAAAGTCACAGATACGCAGTATTTT.

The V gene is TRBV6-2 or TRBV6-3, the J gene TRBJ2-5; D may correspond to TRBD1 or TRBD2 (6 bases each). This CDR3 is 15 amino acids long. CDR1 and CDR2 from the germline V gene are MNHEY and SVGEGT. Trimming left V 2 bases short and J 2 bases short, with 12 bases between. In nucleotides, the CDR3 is TGTGCCAGCAGTTACGTTACAGGGAGGCAAGAGACCCAGTACTTC. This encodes CASSYVTGRQETQYF.

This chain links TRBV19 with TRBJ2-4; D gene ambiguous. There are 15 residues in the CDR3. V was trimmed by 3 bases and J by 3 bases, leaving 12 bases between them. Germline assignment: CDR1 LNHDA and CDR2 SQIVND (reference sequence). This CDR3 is CASSMGEPNKNIQYF. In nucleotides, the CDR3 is TGTGCCAGTAGTATGGGCGAGCCTAACAAAAACATTCAGTACTTC.

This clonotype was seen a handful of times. CDR3 residues: CASSQAYGYTF. Here the CDR3 DNA reads TGTGCCAGCAGCCAGGCCTATGGCTACACCTTC. The gene calls are TRBV3-1 and TRBJ1-2; no clear D gene. V lost 3 bases and J lost 4, with 3 bases in between. The CDR3 length is 11 residues. Looked up from germline, CDR1 is LGHDT and CDR2 is YNNKEL (reference sequence).

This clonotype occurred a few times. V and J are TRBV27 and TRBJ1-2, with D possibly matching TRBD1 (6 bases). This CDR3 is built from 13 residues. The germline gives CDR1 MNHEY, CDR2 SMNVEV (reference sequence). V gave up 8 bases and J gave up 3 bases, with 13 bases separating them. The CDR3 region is CASGTRLYYGYTF. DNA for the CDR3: TGTGCCAGCGGGACACGCCTTTACTATGGCTACACCTTC.

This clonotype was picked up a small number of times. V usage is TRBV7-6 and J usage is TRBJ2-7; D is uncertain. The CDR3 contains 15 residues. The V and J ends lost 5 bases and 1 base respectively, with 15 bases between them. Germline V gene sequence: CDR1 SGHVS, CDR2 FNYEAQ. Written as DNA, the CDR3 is TGTGCCAGCAGCCGAGGTTTGGATCTTTCCTACGAGCAGTACTTC. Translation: CASSRGLDLSYEQYF.

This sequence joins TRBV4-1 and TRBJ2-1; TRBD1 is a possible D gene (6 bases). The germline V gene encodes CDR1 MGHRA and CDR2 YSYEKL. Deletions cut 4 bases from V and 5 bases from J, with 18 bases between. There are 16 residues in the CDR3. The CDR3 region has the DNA TGCGCCAGCAGCCGTAACCCGGGACAAACGCACAATGAGCAGTTCTTC. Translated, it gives CASSRNPGQTHNEQFF.

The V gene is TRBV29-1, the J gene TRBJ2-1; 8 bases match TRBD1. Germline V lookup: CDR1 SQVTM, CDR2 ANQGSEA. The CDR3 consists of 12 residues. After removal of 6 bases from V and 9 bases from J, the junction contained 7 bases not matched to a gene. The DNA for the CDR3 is TGCAGCGTGCCAGGGGGCTTGAGTGAGCAGTTCTTC. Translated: CSVPGGLSEQFF.

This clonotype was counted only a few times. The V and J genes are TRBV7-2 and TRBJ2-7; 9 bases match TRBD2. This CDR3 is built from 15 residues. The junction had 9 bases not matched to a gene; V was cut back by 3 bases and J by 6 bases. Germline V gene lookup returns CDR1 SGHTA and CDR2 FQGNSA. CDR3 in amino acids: CASSLVSGSDGEQYF. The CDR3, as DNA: TGTGCCAGCAGCTTGGTTAGCGGGAGTGACGGCGAGCAGTACTTC.

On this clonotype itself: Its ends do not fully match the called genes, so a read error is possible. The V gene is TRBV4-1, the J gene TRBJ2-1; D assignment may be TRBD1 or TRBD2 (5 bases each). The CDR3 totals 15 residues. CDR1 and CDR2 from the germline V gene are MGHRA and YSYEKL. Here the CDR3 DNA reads TGCGCCAGCAGCCAAGAGGGGGACGGATACAATGATCAGTTCTTC. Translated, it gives CASSQEGDGYNDQFF.

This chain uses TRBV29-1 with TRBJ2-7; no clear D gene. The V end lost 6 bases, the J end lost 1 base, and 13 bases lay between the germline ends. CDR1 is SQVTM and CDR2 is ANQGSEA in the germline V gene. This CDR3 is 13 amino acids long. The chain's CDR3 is CSVRDAWSYEQYF. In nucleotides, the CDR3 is TGCAGCGTCCGAGATGCTTGGTCCTACGAGCAGTACTTC.

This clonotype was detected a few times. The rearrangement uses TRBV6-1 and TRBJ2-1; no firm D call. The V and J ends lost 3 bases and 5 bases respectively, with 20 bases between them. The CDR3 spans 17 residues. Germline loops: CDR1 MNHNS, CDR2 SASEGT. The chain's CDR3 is CASSDWFGDFGNNEQFF. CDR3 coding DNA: TGTGCCAGCAGTGATTGGTTTGGGGATTTCGGCAACAATGAGCAGTTCTTC.

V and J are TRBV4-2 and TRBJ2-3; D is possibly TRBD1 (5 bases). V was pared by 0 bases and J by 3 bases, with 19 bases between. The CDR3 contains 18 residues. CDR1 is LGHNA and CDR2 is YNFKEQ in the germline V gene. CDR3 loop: CASSQEQASVGPTDTQYF. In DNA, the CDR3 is TGTGCCAGCAGCCAAGAACAGGCTTCCGTCGGTCCGACAGATACGCAGTATTTT.

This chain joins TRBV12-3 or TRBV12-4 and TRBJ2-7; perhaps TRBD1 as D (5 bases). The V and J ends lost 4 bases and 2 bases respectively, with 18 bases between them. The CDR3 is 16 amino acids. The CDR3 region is CASSSPRQGSTYEQYF. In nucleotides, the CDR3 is TGTGCCAGCAGTTCACCCCGTCAGGGTTCGACCTACGAGCAGTACTTC.

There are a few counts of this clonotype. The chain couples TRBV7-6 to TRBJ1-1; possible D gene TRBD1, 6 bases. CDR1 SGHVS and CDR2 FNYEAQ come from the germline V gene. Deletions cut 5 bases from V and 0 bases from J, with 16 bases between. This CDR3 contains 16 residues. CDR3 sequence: CASSDGPGQMNTEAFF. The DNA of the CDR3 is TGTGCCAGCAGCGACGGCCCGGGACAAATGAACACTGAAGCTTTCTTT.

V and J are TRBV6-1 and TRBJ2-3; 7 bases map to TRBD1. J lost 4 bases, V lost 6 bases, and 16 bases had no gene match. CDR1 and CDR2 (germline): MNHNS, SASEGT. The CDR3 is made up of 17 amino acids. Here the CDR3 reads CASRPLTGVSGSDTQYF. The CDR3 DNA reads TGTGCCAGCAGACCTCTTACAGGGGTTTCAGGATCAGATACGCAGTATTTT.

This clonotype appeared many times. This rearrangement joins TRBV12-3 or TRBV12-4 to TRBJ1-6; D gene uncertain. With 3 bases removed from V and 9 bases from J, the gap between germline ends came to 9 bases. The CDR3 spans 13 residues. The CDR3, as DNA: TGTGCCAGCAGTTTGAAAGGCGCTTCACCCCTCCACTTT. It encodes CASSLKGASPLHF.

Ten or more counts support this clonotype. CDR3 sequence (DNA): TGCAGCGTGTTGAGGGAAGGACTAGCGGGATCTACGCAGTATTTT. As protein: CSVLREGLAGSTQYF. This chain links TRBV29-1 with TRBJ2-3; 12 bases agree with TRBD2. There are 15 residues in the CDR3. Looked up from germline, CDR1 is SQVTM and CDR2 is ANQGSEA. V lost 6 bases to trimming and J lost 8 bases; unmatched junction nucleotides: 12.

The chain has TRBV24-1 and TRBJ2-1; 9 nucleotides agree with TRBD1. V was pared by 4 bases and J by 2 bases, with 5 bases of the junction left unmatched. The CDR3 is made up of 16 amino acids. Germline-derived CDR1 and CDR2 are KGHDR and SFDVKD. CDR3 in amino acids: CATSESGTGTYNEQFF. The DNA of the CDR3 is TGTGCCACCAGTGAGTCCGGGACAGGGACCTACAATGAGCAGTTCTTC.

The CDR3 DNA reads as TGTGCCAGCAGCCCGGACAGCTATTCACTAGCGGGAGGAGGGGCAGATACGCAGTATTTT. Translated, it gives CASSPDSYSLAGGGADTQYF. This chain links TRBV4-2 with TRBJ2-3; 12 nucleotides match TRBD2. The V and J ends lost 4 bases and 4 bases, in that order; junction bases with no gene match: 18. Germline V CDR1 and CDR2: LGHNA, YNFKEQ. CDR3 size: 20 residues.

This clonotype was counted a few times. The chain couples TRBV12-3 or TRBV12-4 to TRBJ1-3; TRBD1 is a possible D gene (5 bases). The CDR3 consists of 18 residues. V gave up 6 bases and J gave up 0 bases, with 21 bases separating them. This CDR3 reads CASRVALGRESSGNTIYF. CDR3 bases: TGTGCCAGCAGAGTGGCCCTGGGCAGGGAAAGCTCTGGAAACACCATATATTTT.